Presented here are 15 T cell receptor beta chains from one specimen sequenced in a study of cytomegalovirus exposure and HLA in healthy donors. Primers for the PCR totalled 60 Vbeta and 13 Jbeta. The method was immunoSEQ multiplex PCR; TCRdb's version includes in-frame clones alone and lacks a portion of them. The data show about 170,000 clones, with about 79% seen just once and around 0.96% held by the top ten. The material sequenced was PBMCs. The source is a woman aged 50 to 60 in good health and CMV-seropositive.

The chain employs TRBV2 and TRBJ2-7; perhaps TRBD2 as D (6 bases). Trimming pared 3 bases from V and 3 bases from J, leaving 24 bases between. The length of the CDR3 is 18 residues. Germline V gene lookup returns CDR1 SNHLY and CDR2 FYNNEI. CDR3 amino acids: CASSDLLTTDPGGYEQYF. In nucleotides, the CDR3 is TGTGCCAGCAGTGACCTCTTGACCACGGACCCCGGGGGCTACGAGCAGTACTTC.

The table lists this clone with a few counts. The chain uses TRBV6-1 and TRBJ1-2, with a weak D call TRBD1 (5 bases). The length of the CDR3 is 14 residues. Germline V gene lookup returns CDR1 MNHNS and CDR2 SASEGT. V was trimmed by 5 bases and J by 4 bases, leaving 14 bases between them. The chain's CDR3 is CASSTQGHSYGYTF. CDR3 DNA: TGTGCCAGCAGTACCCAAGGACACAGCTATGGCTACACCTTC.

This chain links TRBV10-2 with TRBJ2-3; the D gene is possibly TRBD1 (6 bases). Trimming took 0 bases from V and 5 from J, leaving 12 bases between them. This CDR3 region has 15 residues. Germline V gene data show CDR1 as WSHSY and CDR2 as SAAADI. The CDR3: CASSESGAGGDTQYF. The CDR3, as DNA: TGCGCCAGCAGTGAGTCGGGGGCAGGAGGAGATACGCAGTATTTT.

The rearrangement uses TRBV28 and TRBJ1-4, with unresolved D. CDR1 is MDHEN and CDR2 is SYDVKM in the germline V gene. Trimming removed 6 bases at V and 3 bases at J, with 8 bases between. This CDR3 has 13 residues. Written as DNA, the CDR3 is TGTGCCAGCAGCGGGAGCCCTAATGAAAAACTGTTTTTT. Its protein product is CASSGSPNEKLFF.

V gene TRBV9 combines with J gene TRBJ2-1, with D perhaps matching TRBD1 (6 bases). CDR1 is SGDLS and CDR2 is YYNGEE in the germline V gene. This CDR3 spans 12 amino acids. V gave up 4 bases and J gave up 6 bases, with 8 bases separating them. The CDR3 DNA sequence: TGTGCCAGCAGCCCACAGGGCAATGAGCAGTTCTTC. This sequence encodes CASSPQGNEQFF.

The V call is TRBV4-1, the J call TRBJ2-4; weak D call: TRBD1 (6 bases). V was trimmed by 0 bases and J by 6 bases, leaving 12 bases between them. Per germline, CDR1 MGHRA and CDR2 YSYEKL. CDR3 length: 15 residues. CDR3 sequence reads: CASSQDQGMVNIQYF. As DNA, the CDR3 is TGCGCCAGCAGCCAAGACCAGGGGATGGTAAACATTCAGTACTTC.

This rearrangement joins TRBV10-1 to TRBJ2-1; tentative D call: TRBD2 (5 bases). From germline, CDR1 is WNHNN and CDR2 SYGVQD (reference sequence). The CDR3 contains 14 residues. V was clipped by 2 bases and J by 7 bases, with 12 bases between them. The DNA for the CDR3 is TGCGCCAGCAGTGAGGAGGGTGTTTGGAATGAGCAGTTCTTC. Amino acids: CASSEEGVWNEQFF.

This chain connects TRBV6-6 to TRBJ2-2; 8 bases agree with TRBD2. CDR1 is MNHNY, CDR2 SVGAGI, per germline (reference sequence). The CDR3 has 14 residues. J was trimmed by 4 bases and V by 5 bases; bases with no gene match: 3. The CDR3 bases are TGTGCCAGCAGTCGGACTAGCTTCACCGGGGAGCTGTTTTTT. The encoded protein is CASSRTSFTGELFF.

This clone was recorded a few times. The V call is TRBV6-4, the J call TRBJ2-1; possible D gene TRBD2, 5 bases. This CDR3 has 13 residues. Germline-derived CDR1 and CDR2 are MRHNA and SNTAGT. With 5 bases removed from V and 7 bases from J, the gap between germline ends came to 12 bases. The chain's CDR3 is CASSTAPGNEQFF. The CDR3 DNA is TGTGCCAGCAGTACCGCCCCGGGGAATGAGCAGTTCTTC.

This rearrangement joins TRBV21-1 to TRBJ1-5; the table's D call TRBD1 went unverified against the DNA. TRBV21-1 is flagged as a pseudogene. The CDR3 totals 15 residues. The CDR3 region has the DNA TGTGCCAGCGGGGCCACCGACAGGGCTATTCAGCCCCAGCATTTT. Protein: CASGATDRAIQPQHF.

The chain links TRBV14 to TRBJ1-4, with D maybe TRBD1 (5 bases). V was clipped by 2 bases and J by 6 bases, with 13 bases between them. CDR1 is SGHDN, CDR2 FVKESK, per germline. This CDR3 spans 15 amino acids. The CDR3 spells CASSQPGGGDEKLFF. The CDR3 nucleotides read TGTGCCAGCAGCCAACCGGGGGGTGGAGATGAAAAACTGTTTTTT.

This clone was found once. DNA of the CDR3: TGTGCCAGCAGCTTAGATCTAGCGGGGGCAGATACGCAGTATTTT. This sequence encodes CASSLDLAGADTQYF. The chain uses TRBV7-2 and TRBJ2-3; 10 positions match TRBD2. The length of the CDR3 is 15 residues. Per the germline V gene, CDR1 is SGHTA and CDR2 is FQGNSA. J gave up 4 bases and V 1 base, and 2 bases lay outside the gene matches.

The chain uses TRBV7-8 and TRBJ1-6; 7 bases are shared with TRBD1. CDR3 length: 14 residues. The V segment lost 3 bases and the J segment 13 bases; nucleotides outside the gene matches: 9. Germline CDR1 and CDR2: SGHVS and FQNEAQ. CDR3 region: CASSFQGGRGPLHF. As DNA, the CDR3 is TGTGCCAGCAGCTTCCAAGGGGGCCGTGGCCCCCTCCACTTT.

As DNA, the CDR3 is TGTGCCAGCTTCCCCGGGACAGGGGGACTGAACACTGAAGCTTTCTTT. Amino acid sequence: CASFPGTGGLNTEAFF. V usage is TRBV18 and J usage is TRBJ1-1, with 11 bases matching TRBD1. The junction had 7 bases not matched to a gene; V was cut back by 7 bases and J by 0 bases. The CDR3 sequence is 16 residues long. The germline V gene has CDR1 KGHSH and CDR2 LQKENI.

CDR3 amino acids: CASSQSKPGVNSPLHF. The CDR3 DNA follows: TGCGCCAGCAGTCAATCGAAACCAGGGGTAAATTCACCCCTCCACTTT. The gene calls are TRBV23-1 and TRBJ1-6, with D perhaps matching TRBD1 (6 bases). TRBV23-1 is noted as an ORF with a role that remains uncertain. CDR3 size: 16 residues. V was shortened by 0 bases and J by 7 bases, with 13 bases between the two germline ends.